The 22 T cell receptor beta chains listed next were all sequenced from one sample in a study of shared clonotypes between healthy human individuals. The assay was immunoSEQ multiplex PCR, and TCRdb's table has in-frame clones only and misses some. The repertoire holds about half a million clones, with 60% to 80% as singletons. The sequencing sample was made of PBMCs. The receptors were sampled from a woman between 40 and 50 years old in good health. Some clones in this sample may be carry-over from other donors' samples.

The V gene is TRBV5-1, the J gene TRBJ2-5; maybe TRBD2 (6 bases). From germline, CDR1 is SGHRS and CDR2 YFSETQ. V was clipped by 7 bases and J by 5 bases, with 12 bases between them. The CDR3 consists of 12 residues. The CDR3 region is CASSGGWETQYF. CDR3 DNA: TGCGCCAGCTCCGGAGGGTGGGAGACCCAGTACTTC.

Notes on this clone: One base separates it from a far larger clone, so it is likely a read error. CDR3 nucleotides: TGTGCCCGGAGTGTACGGGTCAATCAGCCCCAGCATTTT. Its protein is CARSVRVNQPQHF. This chain links TRBV30 with TRBJ1-5; D is ambiguous. This CDR3 comprises 13 residues. Looked up from germline, CDR1 is GTSNPN and CDR2 is SVGIG (reference sequence).

V and J are TRBV30 and TRBJ2-5, with TRBD1 matching 9 bases. Germline trimming cut 2 bases from V and 5 bases from J; bases unmatched to any gene: 3. Germline V gene lookup returns CDR1 GTSNPN and CDR2 SVGIG (reference sequence). CDR3 length equals 13 residues. For the CDR3, the DNA is TGTGCCTGGAGTAGGACAGGGGTTGAGACCCAGTACTTC. Its protein is CAWSRTGVETQYF.

V is TRBV7-2 and J is TRBJ2-5, with unresolved D. The CDR3 has 13 residues. Trimming cost V 5 bases and J 4 bases, with 11 bases left between them. Germline V gene sequence: CDR1 SGHTA, CDR2 FQGNSA. CDR3 bases: TGTGCCAGCAGCCAACCGATAGGAGAGACCCAGTACTTC. Amino acids: CASSQPIGETQYF.

The chain carries TRBV28 and TRBJ2-7; tentatively, D is TRBD2 (6 bases). V was trimmed by 4 bases and J by 4 bases, leaving 8 bases between them. This CDR3 has 12 residues. From germline, CDR1 is MDHEN and CDR2 SYDVKM. The CDR3 coding sequence is TGTGCCAGCAGTTACGCGGGATACGAGCAGTACTTC. Protein product: CASSYAGYEQYF.

As to this clone: Just one base apart from a much larger clone, this may be a read error. The same CDR3 is also encoded by other DNA sequences in this sample. The chain couples TRBV2 to TRBJ2-7; the match to TRBD2 covers 7 bases. The CDR3 runs 19 residues. Trimming cost V 8 bases and J 0 bases; bases outside gene matches: 22. The germline gives CDR1 SNHLY, CDR2 FYNNEI. This chain's CDR3 is CASQVIGMVGGTHSYEQYF. Written as DNA, the CDR3 is TGTGCCAGCCAAGTGATAGGTATGGTGGGGGGGACTCACTCCTACGAGCAGTACTTC.

This clone was seen once. The J gene is TRBJ2-2, the V gene TRBV9, with 13 bases lining up with TRBD2. V shed 0 bases and J 5 bases; nucleotides not matched to a gene: 4. CDR3 length equals 17 residues. Germline CDR1 and CDR2: SGDLS and YYNGEE. The CDR3 reads CASSVGTSGRPTGELFF. The CDR3 bases are TGTGCCAGCAGCGTAGGGACTAGCGGGAGACCAACCGGGGAGCTGTTTTTT.

The CDR3 reads CASSGLAGGTYNEQFF. For the CDR3, the DNA is TGCGCCAGCAGCGGACTAGCGGGAGGGACCTACAATGAGCAGTTCTTC. V usage is TRBV10-1 and J usage is TRBJ2-1, with 15 bases lining up with TRBD2. J was trimmed by 2 bases and V by 6 bases; bases with no gene match: 2. This CDR3 is built from 16 residues. Germline V lookup: CDR1 WNHNN, CDR2 SYGVQD (reference sequence).

This chain joins TRBV4-2 and TRBJ1-5; D unresolved. CDR1 and CDR2 (germline): LGHNA, YNFKEQ. With 0 bases removed from V and 5 bases from J, the gap between germline ends came to 14 bases. CDR3 size: 16 residues. The CDR3 region has the DNA TGTGCCAGCAGCCAAGAAGGAACGGCCTATGATCAGCCCCAGCATTTT. The encoded protein is CASSQEGTAYDQPQHF.

V and J are TRBV10-3 and TRBJ2-5; no definite D call. The V end was cut by 10 bases, the J end by 2 bases, with 14 bases between. The CDR3 totals 13 residues. CDR1 and CDR2 from the germline V gene are ENHRY and SYGVKD. CDR3 loop: CATQWTRQETQYF. The CDR3 DNA is TGTGCCACACAATGGACGCGTCAAGAGACCCAGTACTTC.

The chain recombines TRBV7-2 with TRBJ2-1; TRBD2 matches 8 bases. CDR3 length: 16 residues. With 6 bases clipped from V and 0 bases from J, the junction kept 7 bases outside the gene matches. The V gene's germline CDR1 is SGHTA and CDR2 FQGNSA. In DNA form, the CDR3 reads TGTGCCAGCAGATCTAAGAGCGGGAGCTCCTACAATGAGCAGTTCTTC. Protein sequence: CASRSKSGSSYNEQFF.

This sequence joins TRBV9 and TRBJ2-1; 10 positions agree with TRBD2. This CDR3 has 18 amino acids. Trimming at V came to 0 bases and at J to 4 bases, leaving 10 bases not matched to a gene. Germline V gene data show CDR1 as SGDLS and CDR2 as YYNGEE. The CDR3 region has the DNA TGTGCCAGCAGCGTAGGCAGGGCCGGGACTAGCGTATACAATGAGCAGTTCTTC. Translation: CASSVGRAGTSVYNEQFF.

This clone has just one count. The V call is TRBV6-6, the J call TRBJ1-3, with 7 bases identical to TRBD1. The CDR3 covers 16 residues. Germline V gene sequence: CDR1 MNHNY, CDR2 SVGAGI (reference sequence). Unmatched junction bases numbered 5, after V lost 3 bases and J lost 0 bases. CDR3 sequence reads: CASSYGSGGSGNTIYF. The CDR3 coding sequence is TGTGCCAGCAGTTATGGTTCAGGGGGCTCTGGAAACACCATATATTTT.

This clone was recorded only once. One base away lies a much larger clone, so this may be a sequencing read error. This chain joins TRBV13 and TRBJ1-2, with no clear D. Per germline, CDR1 PRHDT and CDR2 FYEKMQ (reference sequence). The CDR3 covers 13 residues. The CDR3 sequence is CTSSSSRNYGYTF. In nucleotides, the CDR3 is TGTACCAGCAGCTCCTCAAGGAACTATGGCTACACCTTC.

CDR3 sequence reads: CSVDTGANQPQHF. The DNA for the CDR3 is TGCAGCGTTGACACAGGGGCGAATCAGCCCCAGCATTTT. The chain uses TRBV29-1 and TRBJ1-5, with 7 bases lining up with TRBD1. The CDR3 is made up of 13 amino acids. V was pared by 3 bases and J by 4 bases, with 3 bases of the junction left unmatched. CDR1 is SQVTM and CDR2 is ANQGSEA in the germline V gene.

On this clone: Given a far larger clone just one base away, this is likely a sequencing read error. The V gene is TRBV28, the J gene TRBJ1-2; 9 bases line up with TRBD1. The CDR3 has 15 amino acids. Germline V gene data show CDR1 as MDHEN and CDR2 as SYDVKM. V dropped 5 bases and J dropped 6; count of bases not matched to a gene: 10. The CDR3 loop reads CASSKNGQGINGYTF. The CDR3 bases are TGTGCCAGCAGTAAGAACGGACAGGGGATCAATGGCTACACCTTC.

The rearrangement joins TRBV4-1 to TRBJ1-5, with TRBD1 identical over 9 bases. V dropped 3 bases and J dropped 9; count of bases not matched to a gene: 9. CDR3 size: 15 residues. Germline CDR1 MGHRA, CDR2 YSYEKL. The chain's CDR3 is CASSQPGQGLRPQHF. CDR3 DNA: TGCGCCAGCAGCCAGCCCGGACAGGGGCTTCGGCCCCAGCATTTT.

This chain connects TRBV29-1 to TRBJ2-3; 10 nucleotides align to TRBD2. Germline trimming cut 4 bases from V and 5 bases from J; bases unmatched to any gene: 3. Germline V gives CDR1 SQVTM, CDR2 ANQGSEA. This CDR3 is built from 13 residues. The CDR3 is CSVGLAGEDTQYF. The CDR3 DNA sequence: TGCAGCGTTGGGCTAGCGGGAGAAGATACGCAGTATTTT.

The chain combines TRBV7-3 with TRBJ2-1; 9 bases are shared with TRBD2. Germline loops: CDR1 SGHTA, CDR2 FQGTGA. V lost 5 bases, J lost 10 bases, and 3 bases stayed unmatched. This CDR3 has 12 amino acids. CDR3 bases: TGTGCCAGCAGCGTCACTAGCGGGGAGCAGTTCTTC. It yields the protein CASSVTSGEQFF.

V and J are TRBV27 and TRBJ1-4; D perhaps matches TRBD1 (5 bases). CDR3 length equals 14 residues. From germline, CDR1 is MNHEY and CDR2 SMNVEV (reference sequence). The V gene lost 3 bases and the J gene lost 7 bases, with 12 bases spanning the gap. The CDR3 DNA reads as TGTGCCAGCAGTTTCGCCCTGGGGCGTGAAAAACTGTTTTTT. Translation gives CASSFALGREKLFF.

CDR3 in DNA: TGTGCCAGCAGCTCCGGGACTAGCGGGAGTGAGACCCAGTACTTC. Its protein is CASSSGTSGSETQYF. The chain joins TRBV11-2 to TRBJ2-5; 14 nucleotides line up with TRBD2. Germline CDR1 is SGHAT and CDR2 is FQNNGV. The CDR3 is 15 amino acids. The junction had 3 bases not matched to a gene; V was cut back by 4 bases and J by 5 bases.

The chain has TRBV2 and TRBJ1-2; possible D gene TRBD1, 5 bases. This CDR3 comprises 14 residues. Germline CDR1 and CDR2: SNHLY and FYNNEI. V was cut by 5 bases and J by 4 bases, with 14 bases left in between. The CDR3 loop is CASSSTGTVYGYTF. In nucleotides, the CDR3 is TGTGCCAGCAGTTCTACCGGGACGGTCTATGGCTACACCTTC.